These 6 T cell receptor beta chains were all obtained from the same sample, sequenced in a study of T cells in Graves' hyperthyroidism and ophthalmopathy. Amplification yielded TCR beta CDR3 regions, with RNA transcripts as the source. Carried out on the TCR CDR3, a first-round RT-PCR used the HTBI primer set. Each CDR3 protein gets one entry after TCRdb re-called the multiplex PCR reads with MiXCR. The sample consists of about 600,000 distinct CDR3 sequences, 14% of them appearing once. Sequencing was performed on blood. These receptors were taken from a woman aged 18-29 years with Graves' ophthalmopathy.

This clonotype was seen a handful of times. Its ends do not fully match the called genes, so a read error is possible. The CDR3 loop is CASKAADTQYF. CDR3 bases: TGTGCGAGCAAGGCCGCAGATACGCAGTATTTT. The chain employs TRBV6-1 and TRBJ2-3; no firm D call. The germline CDR1 and CDR2 sequences are MNHNS and SASEGT. This CDR3 is built from 11 residues.

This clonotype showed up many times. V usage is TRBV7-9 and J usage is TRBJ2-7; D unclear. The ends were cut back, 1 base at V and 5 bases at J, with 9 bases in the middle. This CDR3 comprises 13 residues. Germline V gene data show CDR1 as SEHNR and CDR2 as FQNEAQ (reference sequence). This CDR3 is CASSLGARDEQYF. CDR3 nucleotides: TGTGCCAGCAGCTTAGGGGCTCGGGACGAGCAGTACTTC.

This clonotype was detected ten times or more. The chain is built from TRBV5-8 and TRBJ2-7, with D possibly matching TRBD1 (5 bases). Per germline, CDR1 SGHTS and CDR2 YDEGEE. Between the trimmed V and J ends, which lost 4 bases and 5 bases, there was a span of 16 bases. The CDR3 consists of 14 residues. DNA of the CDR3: TGTGCCAGCAGCCTACAAGGGGAACGCGACGAGCAGTACTTC. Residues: CASSLQGERDEQYF.

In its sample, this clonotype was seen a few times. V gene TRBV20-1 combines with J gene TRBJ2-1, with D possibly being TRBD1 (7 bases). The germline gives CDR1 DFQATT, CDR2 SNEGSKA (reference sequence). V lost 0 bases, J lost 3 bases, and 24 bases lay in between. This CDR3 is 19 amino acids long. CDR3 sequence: CSARDSGTVPPGDYNEQFF. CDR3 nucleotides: TGCAGTGCTAGAGACTCCGGGACAGTCCCACCGGGGGACTACAATGAGCAGTTCTTC.

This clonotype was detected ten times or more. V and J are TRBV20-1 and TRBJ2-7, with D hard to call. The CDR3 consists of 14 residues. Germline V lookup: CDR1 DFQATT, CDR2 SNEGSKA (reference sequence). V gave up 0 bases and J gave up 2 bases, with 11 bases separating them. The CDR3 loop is CSARDIQDAYEQYF. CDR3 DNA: TGCAGTGCTAGAGATATTCAGGATGCCTACGAGCAGTACTTC.

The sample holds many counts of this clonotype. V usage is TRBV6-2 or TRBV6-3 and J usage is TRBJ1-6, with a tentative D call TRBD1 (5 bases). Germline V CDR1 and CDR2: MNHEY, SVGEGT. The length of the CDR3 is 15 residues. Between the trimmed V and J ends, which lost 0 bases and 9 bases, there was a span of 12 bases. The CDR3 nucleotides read TGTGCCAGCAGTTACTCGAGAGGGGAGGGTTCACCCCTCCACTTT. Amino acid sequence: CASSYSRGEGSPLHF.